The 24 T cell receptor beta chains below come from one sample, sequenced in a study of metastatic and nonmetastatic thyroid tumors. Until they underwent thyroid surgery, no patient had received any treatment. TCRdb re-clonotyped the PCR reads via MiXCR. Here the sample spans roughly 25,000 clones, over 10% being singletons. The sample comprised blood. The receptors were sampled from a female donor with papillary thyroid cancer or a benign thyroid nodule (not recorded which). Some clones in this sample may be carry-over from other donors' samples.

This clone was counted many times. This CDR3 is CAINREGRGTEAFF. The CDR3 nucleotides read TGTGCCATCAATCGAGAGGGACGTGGCACTGAAGCTTTCTTT. The rearrangement uses TRBV10-3 and TRBJ1-1; possibly TRBD1 for D (5 bases). The V gene lost 7 bases and the J gene lost 4 bases, with 16 bases spanning the gap. The V gene's germline CDR1 is ENHRY and CDR2 SYGVKD. This CDR3 contains 14 residues.

This clone was seen a handful of times. The rearrangement links TRBV24-1 to TRBJ2-1, with TRBD1 identical over 11 bases. CDR3 length: 14 residues. Per germline, CDR1 KGHDR and CDR2 SFDVKD. With V trimmed by 3 bases and J by 11 bases, 5 bases remained unmatched. CDR3 DNA: TGTGCCACCAGTGATCCGAGGGACAGGGGGAAGCAGTTCTTC. This sequence encodes CATSDPRDRGKQFF.

The rearrangement uses TRBV12-3 or TRBV12-4 and TRBJ2-7; D remains ambiguous. The CDR3 spans 14 residues. V was clipped by 3 bases and J by 7 bases, with 16 bases between them. CDR3 bases: TGTGCCAGCAGTTTGACATCCGATTTCTATGAGCAGTACTTC. It is translated as CASSLTSDFYEQYF.

This clone was picked up a small number of times. At one end, the junction sequence differs from germline, possibly due to a read error. The gene calls are TRBV28 and TRBJ2-7; the match to TRBD1 covers 7 bases. Germline values: CDR1 MDHEN, CDR2 SYDVKM. The CDR3 is 13 amino acids. DNA for the CDR3: TGTTCCAGCAGTCAACTTGACAGGGAAGAGCAGTACTTC. Amino acids: CSSSQLDREEQYF.

On this clone itself: At one end the junction does not follow the germline gene, possibly because of a read error. V and J are TRBV4-1 and TRBJ2-6; 7 positions agree with TRBD1. Germline assignment: CDR1 MGHRA and CDR2 YSYEKL. There are 17 residues in the CDR3. The CDR3 nucleotides read TGCGCCAGCAGCCCTCGGGACAGAGGCTCTGGGACCAACGTCCTGACTTTC. Residues: CASSPRDRGSGTNVLTF.

V gene TRBV18 combines with J gene TRBJ1-2; no definite D call. Trimming shortened V by 4 bases and J by 0 bases, and 6 bases separated the two germline ends. The CDR3 runs to 13 residues. CDR1 is KGHSH, CDR2 LQKENI, per germline. This CDR3 is CASSRPPNYGYTF. The CDR3, as DNA: TGTGCCAGCTCACGGCCGCCTAACTATGGCTACACCTTC.

This clone was counted many times. Given a much more abundant clone one base away, this may be a read error. This chain uses TRBV20-1 with TRBJ2-1, with 16 positions matching TRBD2. The germline gives CDR1 DFQATT, CDR2 SNEGSKA (reference sequence). The CDR3 totals 17 residues. The CDR3 DNA follows: TGCAGTGCCCCGGGACTAGCGGGAGGGAGCTCCTGCAATGAGCAGTTCTTC. This encodes CSAPGLAGGSSCNEQFF.

The chain is built from TRBV3-1 and TRBJ1-2; the D is unclear. The CDR3 length is 14 residues. Germline V CDR1 and CDR2: LGHDT, YNNKEL (reference sequence). Trimming shortened V by 0 bases and J by 4 bases, and 9 bases separated the two germline ends. The CDR3 is CASSQEVGPYGYTF. Here the CDR3 DNA reads TGTGCCAGCAGCCAAGAAGTAGGGCCCTATGGCTACACCTTC.

This clone showed up many times. The chain links TRBV6-1 to TRBJ2-7; D gene uncertain. The V end lost 3 bases, the J end lost 5 bases, and 11 bases lay between the germline ends. The germline CDR1 and CDR2 sequences are MNHNS and SASEGT. The CDR3 length is 13 residues. The DNA for the CDR3 is TGTGCCAGCAGTGATTTGAACAGCCACGAGCAGTACTTC. It is translated as CASSDLNSHEQYF.

This clone was recorded a few times. J is TRBJ2-2 and V is TRBV27; D remains ambiguous. V lost 0 bases to trimming and J lost 2 bases, with 10 bases between them. CDR1 is MNHEY, CDR2 SMNVEV, per germline (reference sequence). The CDR3 is made up of 16 amino acids. CDR3 sequence (DNA): TGTGCCAGCAGTTTATCCCCGGGTGCAAACACCGGGGAGCTGTTTTTT. It specifies CASSLSPGANTGELFF.

The sample holds many counts of this clone. This chain links TRBV9 with TRBJ2-1; no clear D gene. CDR3 length: 14 residues. Germline V gene sequence: CDR1 SGDLS, CDR2 YYNGEE. Deletions cut 2 bases from V and 2 bases from J, with 8 bases between. The CDR3 reads CASSVGYPYNEQFF. CDR3 DNA: TGTGCCAGCAGCGTCGGGTATCCCTACAATGAGCAGTTCTTC.

J is TRBJ2-7 and V is TRBV30, with 10 bases that match TRBD2. This CDR3 has 19 amino acids. Germline values: CDR1 GTSNPN, CDR2 SVGIG (reference sequence). J was trimmed by 3 bases and V by 2 bases; bases with no gene match: 19. This CDR3 is CAWSSTLWTSGFESYEQYF. The CDR3 coding sequence is TGTGCCTGGAGTTCTACTCTATGGACTAGCGGATTCGAGAGCTACGAGCAGTACTTC.

This clone was detected many times. The J gene is TRBJ2-2, the V gene TRBV25-1, with a possible D match to TRBD1 (6 bases). This CDR3 is built from 15 residues. The V and J ends lost 6 bases and 3 bases respectively, with 14 bases between them. CDR1 is MGHDK, CDR2 SYGVNS, per germline. CDR3 residues: CASSNGTYYTGELFF. Here the CDR3 DNA reads TGTGCCAGCAGCAACGGGACATATTACACCGGGGAGCTGTTTTTT.

This clone appeared many times. CDR3 protein: CAGSFLGTSGNEQFF. Here the CDR3 DNA reads TGTGCCGGCTCTTTTCTCGGGACTAGCGGTAATGAGCAGTTCTTC. The chain uses TRBV7-9 and TRBJ2-1, with 11 bases lining up with TRBD2. This CDR3 contains 15 residues. V trimming: 11 bases; J trimming: 7 bases; junction bases outside the gene matches: 13. Germline V gives CDR1 SEHNR, CDR2 FQNEAQ (reference sequence).

The chain employs TRBV6-1 and TRBJ2-2; perhaps D is TRBD1 or TRBD2 (6 bases each). The CDR3 is 16 residues long. CDR1 is MNHNS, CDR2 SASEGT, per germline. V was shortened by 6 bases and J by 7 bases, with 21 bases between the two germline ends. CDR3 in DNA: TGTGCCAGCAGGCCTTTGTGGGGGGCGGACGTCGGGGAGCTGTTTTTT. Protein product: CASRPLWGADVGELFF.

This clone showed up many times. V and J are TRBV9 and TRBJ1-4; D is ambiguous. CDR3 length: 14 amino acids. V lost 3 bases and J lost 8, with 14 bases in between. CDR1 is SGDLS, CDR2 YYNGEE, per germline. CDR3 sequence reads: CASSAGWAGEKLFF. The CDR3 region has the DNA TGTGCCAGCAGCGCGGGGTGGGCAGGAGAAAAACTGTTTTTT.

There are many counts of this clone. This sequence joins TRBV10-3 and TRBJ2-3, with TRBD2 matching 9 bases. The germline gives CDR1 ENHRY, CDR2 SYGVKD. Germline trimming cut 5 bases from V and 6 bases from J; bases unmatched to any gene: 3. The CDR3 is made up of 13 amino acids. CDR3 in DNA: TGTGCCATCAGTAGCGGGAGGAAGGATACGCAGTATTTT. Its translation is CAISSGRKDTQYF.

This clone showed up many times. The chain carries TRBV28 and TRBJ1-5, with TRBD1 as a possible D gene (5 bases). CDR3 size: 16 residues. CDR1 and CDR2 from the germline V gene are MDHEN and SYDVKM. The V end lost 3 bases, the J end lost 2 bases, and 14 bases lay between the germline ends. CDR3 region: CASSFVSGTGNQPQHF. As DNA, the CDR3 is TGTGCCAGCAGTTTTGTGTCAGGGACGGGCAATCAGCCCCAGCATTTT.

This clone was counted a few times. The chain uses TRBV19 and TRBJ1-5; maybe TRBD1 (6 bases). CDR3 length: 15 amino acids. Trimming left V 3 bases short and J 7 bases short, with 16 bases between. Germline CDR1 and CDR2: LNHDA and SQIVND (reference sequence). The CDR3 nucleotides read TGTGCCAGTAGTATGGGGCAGGGGACGAGACAGCCCCAGCATTTT. Its protein product is CASSMGQGTRQPQHF.

J is TRBJ2-7 and V is TRBV11-2; TRBD2 matches 7 bases. With V trimmed by 5 bases and J by 7 bases, 20 bases remained unmatched. This CDR3 has 17 amino acids. CDR1 is SGHAT and CDR2 is FQNNGV in the germline V gene. The CDR3 DNA sequence: TGTGCCAGCAGCCACGGTGGGTGGGCGGGAGCCCCCTGGGAGCAGTACTTC. This translates into CASSHGGWAGAPWEQYF.

This clone was detected only once. This chain connects TRBV18 to TRBJ2-7; D is possibly TRBD2 (6 bases). V lost 3 bases to trimming and J lost 12 bases, with 27 bases between them. Germline-derived CDR1 and CDR2 are KGHSH and LQKENI. The CDR3 totals 16 residues. The CDR3 reads CASSPIYGGPGDEWYF. In DNA form, the CDR3 reads TGTGCCAGCTCACCGATATACGGGGGACCCGGGGACGAGTGGTACTTC.

This clone was counted ten times or more. One base away lies a much larger clone, so this may be a sequencing read error. The chain links TRBV30 to TRBJ1-4; a weak D match, TRBD1 (5 bases). Trimming stripped 3 bases from V and 13 bases from J, with 12 bases between. Germline V gives CDR1 GTSNPN, CDR2 SVGIG (reference sequence). This CDR3 spans 11 amino acids. The CDR3 reads CAWRAGGGLFF. Here the CDR3 DNA reads TGTGCCTGGAGGGCCGGGGGAGGACTGTTTTTT.

This clone was seen repeatedly, ten times or more. The genes are TRBV4-3 and TRBJ1-1; perhaps TRBD1 as D (5 bases). The V gene lost 0 bases and the J gene lost 3 bases, with 8 bases spanning the gap. Looked up from germline, CDR1 is LGHNA and CDR2 is YSLEER. The CDR3 runs to 14 residues. The CDR3 sequence: CASSQDGGDTEAFF. The CDR3 region has the DNA TGCGCCAGCAGCCAAGATGGAGGGGACACTGAAGCTTTCTTT.

This clone was counted at least ten times. The V and J genes are TRBV16 and TRBJ2-3; D may be TRBD1 (6 bases). This CDR3 has 16 amino acids. V lost 9 bases to trimming and J lost 5 bases, with 24 bases between them. Germline V lookup: CDR1 KGHSY, CDR2 FQNENV. The CDR3 DNA follows: TGTGCCAGTGAAGAAGGACAGATGAGTTATGGAGATACGCAGTATTTT. This sequence encodes CASEEGQMSYGDTQYF.